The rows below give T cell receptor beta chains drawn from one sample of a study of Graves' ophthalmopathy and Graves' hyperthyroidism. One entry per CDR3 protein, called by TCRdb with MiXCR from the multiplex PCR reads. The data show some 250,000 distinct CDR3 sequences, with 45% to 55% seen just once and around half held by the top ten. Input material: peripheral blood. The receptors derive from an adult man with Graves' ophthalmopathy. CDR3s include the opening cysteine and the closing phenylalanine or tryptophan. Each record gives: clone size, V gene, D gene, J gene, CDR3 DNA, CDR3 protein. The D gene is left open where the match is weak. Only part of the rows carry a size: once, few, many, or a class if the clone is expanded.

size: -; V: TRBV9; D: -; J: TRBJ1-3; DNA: TGTGCCAGCAGCGTAGGATCAGGCGGTCTGGCTGGAAACACCATATATTTT; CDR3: CASSVGSGGLAGNTIYF
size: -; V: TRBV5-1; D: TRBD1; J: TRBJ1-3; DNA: TGCGCCAGCAGAGGCACCGGGACAGCCTCTGGAAACACCATATATTTT; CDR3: CASRGTGTASGNTIYF
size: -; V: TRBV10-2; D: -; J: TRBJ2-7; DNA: TGCGCCACCAGATCGGTAAATGAGCAGTACTTC; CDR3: CATRSVNEQYF
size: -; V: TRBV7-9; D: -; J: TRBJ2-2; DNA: TGTGCCAGCAGCTTATATCCCCTTGACACCGGGGAGCTGTTTTTT; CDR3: CASSLYPLDTGELFF
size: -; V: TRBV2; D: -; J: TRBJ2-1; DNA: TGTGCCAGCAGTGAATCGGCCGGGGTCGATGAGCAGTTCTTC; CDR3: CASSESAGVDEQFF
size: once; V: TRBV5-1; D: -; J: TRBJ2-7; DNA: TGCGCCAGCAGCTTGCGTCCTAGCCACGAGCAGTACTTC; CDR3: CASSLRPSHEQYF
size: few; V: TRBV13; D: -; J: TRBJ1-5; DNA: TGCGCCAGCAGCTTGGCAGGGGCCCGAAATCAGCCCCAGCATTTT; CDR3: CASSLAGARNQPQHF
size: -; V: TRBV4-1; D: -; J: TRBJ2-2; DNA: TGCGCCAGCAGCCAAGGACGGTTGAACACCGGGGAGCTGTTTTTT; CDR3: CASSQGRLNTGELFF
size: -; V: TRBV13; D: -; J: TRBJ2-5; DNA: TGTGCCAGCAGCTTAGTTCCATTGTTCCCGGAAGAGACCCAGTACTTC; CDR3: CASSLVPLFPEETQYF
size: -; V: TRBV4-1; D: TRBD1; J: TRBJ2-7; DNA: TGCGCCAGCAGCGTCCGGGACAGGGAGTACGAGCAGTACTTC; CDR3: CASSVRDREYEQYF
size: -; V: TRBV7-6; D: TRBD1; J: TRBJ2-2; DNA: TGTGCCAGCAGCTTTGGACAGGGATGGACCGGGGAGCTGTTTTTT; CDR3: CASSFGQGWTGELFF
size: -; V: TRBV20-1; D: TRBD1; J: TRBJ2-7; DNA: TGCAGTGCTAGAGATGGCGGACAGGGGCTCGAGCAGTACTTC; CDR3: CSARDGGQGLEQYF
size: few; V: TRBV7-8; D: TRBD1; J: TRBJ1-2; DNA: TGTGCCAGCAGCTTCTACCGGGACAGGGGAAATGGCTACACCTTC; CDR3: CASSFYRDRGNGYTF
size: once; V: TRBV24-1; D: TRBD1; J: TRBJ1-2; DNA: TGTGCCACCAGTGACATGGGACAGGGAAGCTACACCTTC; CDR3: CATSDMGQGSYTF
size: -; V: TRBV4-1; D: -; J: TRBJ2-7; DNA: TGCGCCAGCAGTATCACAGGGCAAAATTCCTACGAGCAGTACTTC; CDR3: CASSITGQNSYEQYF
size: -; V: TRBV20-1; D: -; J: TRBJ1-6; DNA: TGCAGTGCTGGCGACGGTAATAATTCACCCCTCCACTTT; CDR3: CSAGDGNNSPLHF
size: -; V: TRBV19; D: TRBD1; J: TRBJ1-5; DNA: TGTGCCAGTAGCGGAGGACAGGACCTTAATCAGCCCCAGCATTTT; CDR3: CASSGGQDLNQPQHF
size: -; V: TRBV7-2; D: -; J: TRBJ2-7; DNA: TGTGCCAGCAGCTTGGGAAGACAGTACACAGATACGCAGTACTTC; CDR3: CASSLGRQYTDTQYF
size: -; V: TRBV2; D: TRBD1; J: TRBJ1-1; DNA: TGTGCCAGCAAGGCCGGGACAGGGGCGAACACTGAAGCTTTCTTT; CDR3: CASKAGTGANTEAFF
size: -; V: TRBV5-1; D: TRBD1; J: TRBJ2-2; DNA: TGCGCCAGCAGCTTGGACGGACAGGGGATCGGGGAGCTGTTTTTT; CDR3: CASSLDGQGIGELFF
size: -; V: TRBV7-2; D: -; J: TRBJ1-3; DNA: TGTGCCAGCAGCTTAGTGGCGGGTGCCTCTGGAAACGCCATATATTTT; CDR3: CASSLVAGASGNAIYF
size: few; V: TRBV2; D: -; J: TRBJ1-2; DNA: TGTGCCAGCAGTTCCCAGAACTATGGCTACACCTTC; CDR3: CASSSQNYGYTF
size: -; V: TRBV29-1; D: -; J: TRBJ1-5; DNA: TGCAGCGTTGTCTTCGGACTGAATCAGCCCCAGCATTTT; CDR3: CSVVFGLNQPQHF